A selection of T cell receptor beta chains follows, all from one sample in a study of graft-versus-host responses after intestinal transplantation. Sequenced by immunoSEQ multiplex PCR; TCRdb stores in-frame clones only, minus some. The sample lists approximately 88,000 clones, 85% to 95% occurring once. Their recognized antigens are unknown. Sequenced material: unstimulated CD4+ T cells sorted from spleen or lymph node cells, taken before transplant. Source of these receptors: a human donor who was the organ donor for an intestinal transplant. The CDR3 runs from the conserved cysteine through the conserved F or W. Fields, in order: CDR3 DNA, CDR3 protein, clone size, J gene, V gene, D gene. The D gene is left open where the match is weak. A row's size may be missing; if present it is once, few, many or a size class.

cdr3_nt: TGCGCCAGCAGCCAAGATGCCCGGACTAGCGGGGGAATGGCTGGGGCCAACGTCCTGACTTTC
cdr3_aa: CASSQDARTSGGMAGANVLTF
clone_size: .
j_call: TRBJ2-6
v_call: TRBV4-1
d_call: TRBD2

cdr3_nt: TGTGCCAGTAGGGACAGGGGGGATCAGCCCCAGCATTTT
cdr3_aa: CASRDRGDQPQHF
clone_size: .
j_call: TRBJ1-5
v_call: TRBV19
d_call: TRBD1

cdr3_nt: TGTGCCAGCAGTTACACGGACCCCTATAATTCACCCCTCCACTTT
cdr3_aa: CASSYTDPYNSPLHF
clone_size: few
j_call: TRBJ1-6
v_call: TRBV6-5
d_call: .

cdr3_nt: TGCGCCAGCAGCCAAGATACTGGGGGGCTAGGGAGGGGCACTGAAGCTTTCTTT
cdr3_aa: CASSQDTGGLGRGTEAFF
clone_size: .
j_call: TRBJ1-1
v_call: TRBV4-1
d_call: .

cdr3_nt: TGTGCCAGTAGTTCCCACAGGGTAGTCGACGAGCAGTACTTC
cdr3_aa: CASSSHRVVDEQYF
clone_size: .
j_call: TRBJ2-7
v_call: TRBV19
d_call: .

cdr3_nt: TGCGCCAGCAGCTTGGTCGGGGGTAGCTCCTATAATTCACCCCTCCACTTT
cdr3_aa: CASSLVGGSSYNSPLHF
clone_size: .
j_call: TRBJ1-6
v_call: TRBV5-1
d_call: .

cdr3_nt: TGTGCCAGCAACACGTCAGGGGTTCGGGCTAATGAGCAGTTCTTC
cdr3_aa: CASNTSGVRANEQFF
clone_size: .
j_call: TRBJ2-1
v_call: TRBV7-9
d_call: .

cdr3_nt: TGTGCCAGCAGCCCCCCAGGTTACCCACAAAGTCGGGCCAACGTCCTGACTTTC
cdr3_aa: CASSPPGYPQSRANVLTF
clone_size: .
j_call: TRBJ2-6
v_call: TRBV7-8
d_call: .

cdr3_nt: TGTGCCAGCAGTTACTCGAGGACCCAGTACTTC
cdr3_aa: CASSYSRTQYF
clone_size: .
j_call: TRBJ2-5
v_call: TRBV6-5
d_call: .

cdr3_nt: TGTGCCAGCAGCTTAAAGACAGCGACGAACACTGAAGCTTTCTTT
cdr3_aa: CASSLKTATNTEAFF
clone_size: once
j_call: TRBJ1-1
v_call: TRBV7-2
d_call: .

cdr3_nt: TGCGCCAGCAGCGGGGAACAGTTGTACCAAGAGACCCAGTACTTC
cdr3_aa: CASSGEQLYQETQYF
clone_size: .
j_call: TRBJ2-5
v_call: TRBV5-1
d_call: .

cdr3_nt: TGTGCCAGCAGCTTAACCGGGACAGTTAATTCACCCCTCCACTTT
cdr3_aa: CASSLTGTVNSPLHF
clone_size: once
j_call: TRBJ1-6
v_call: TRBV7-3
d_call: TRBD1

cdr3_nt: TGCGCCAGCAGCCAAGATCATGTTTCAGATACGCAGTATTTT
cdr3_aa: CASSQDHVSDTQYF
clone_size: .
j_call: TRBJ2-3
v_call: TRBV4-1
d_call: .

cdr3_nt: TGTGCCAGCAGCAGGGCACAGGGGTACACTGAAGCTTTCTTT
cdr3_aa: CASSRAQGYTEAFF
clone_size: .
j_call: TRBJ1-1
v_call: TRBV5-5
d_call: TRBD1

cdr3_nt: TGCGCCAGCAGCTTGGCGGGGGGGTTCACAGATACGCAGTATTTT
cdr3_aa: CASSLAGGFTDTQYF
clone_size: .
j_call: TRBJ2-3
v_call: TRBV5-1
d_call: TRBD2

cdr3_nt: TGTGCCAGCAGCCAGGTCGAGAATCAGCCCCAGCATTTT
cdr3_aa: CASSQVENQPQHF
clone_size: .
j_call: TRBJ1-5
v_call: TRBV4-2
d_call: .

cdr3_nt: TGTGCCAGCAGCGTCCTCCCGGGAAGAGGACTAGCGGCCACAGATACGCAGTATTTT
cdr3_aa: CASSVLPGRGLAATDTQYF
clone_size: once
j_call: TRBJ2-3
v_call: TRBV9
d_call: TRBD2

cdr3_nt: TGTGCCAGCTGGGGGGCCTACGAGCAGTACTTC
cdr3_aa: CASWGAYEQYF
clone_size: .
j_call: TRBJ2-7
v_call: TRBV6-1
d_call: .

cdr3_nt: TGTGCCACCAGCAGAGTCGATGCCTACGAGCAGTACTTC
cdr3_aa: CATSRVDAYEQYF
clone_size: .
j_call: TRBJ2-7
v_call: TRBV15
d_call: .

cdr3_nt: TGTGCCAGCAGCCAGGACCCGGGACTAGCGGGGGCTGAGCAGTTCTTC
cdr3_aa: CASSQDPGLAGAEQFF
clone_size: .
j_call: TRBJ2-1
v_call: TRBV4-2
d_call: TRBD2

cdr3_nt: TGTGCCAGCAGCGGAGAAGTAGGCACTGAAGCTTTCTTT
cdr3_aa: CASSGEVGTEAFF
clone_size: .
j_call: TRBJ1-1
v_call: TRBV9
d_call: .

cdr3_nt: TGTGCCAGCAGTTTAGTGCTAGAGCAGTACTTC
cdr3_aa: CASSLVLEQYF
clone_size: .
j_call: TRBJ2-7
v_call: TRBV28
d_call: .

cdr3_nt: TGTGCCAGCAGTGAATTGAGCGTCTACGAGCAGTACTTC
cdr3_aa: CASSELSVYEQYF
clone_size: .
j_call: TRBJ2-7
v_call: TRBV2
d_call: .

cdr3_nt: TGTGCCAGTCGATCTAGCGGGGGGGCCGTGGAGACCCAGTACTTC
cdr3_aa: CASRSSGGAVETQYF
clone_size: .
j_call: TRBJ2-5
v_call: TRBV19
d_call: TRBD2

cdr3_nt: TGTGCCAGCAGTCCCCGGTCTGGAGATACGCAGTATTTT
cdr3_aa: CASSPRSGDTQYF
clone_size: .
j_call: TRBJ2-3
v_call: TRBV28
d_call: .

cdr3_nt: TGTGCCAGCAGCGAAGGACGGGGGGGCAAGACAGATACGCAGTATTTT
cdr3_aa: CASSEGRGGKTDTQYF
clone_size: .
j_call: TRBJ2-3
v_call: TRBV4-2
d_call: TRBD2

cdr3_nt: TGCGCCAGCGGGGGAGGAGGGCGGTACGAGCAGTACTTC
cdr3_aa: CASGGGGRYEQYF
clone_size: .
j_call: TRBJ2-7
v_call: TRBV10-1
d_call: .

cdr3_nt: TGTGCCAGCAGGATGGCAGGGGGAGATGGGTATGGCTACACCTTC
cdr3_aa: CASRMAGGDGYGYTF
clone_size: .
j_call: TRBJ1-2
v_call: TRBV27
d_call: TRBD1

cdr3_nt: TGTGCCAGCAGCTTGACAGCGACAGGAGATGAAGCTTTCTTT
cdr3_aa: CASSLTATGDEAFF
clone_size: .
j_call: TRBJ1-1
v_call: TRBV5-4
d_call: .

cdr3_nt: TGTGCCAGCAGTTACTCCTATGGCTACGAGCAGTACTTC
cdr3_aa: CASSYSYGYEQYF
clone_size: .
j_call: TRBJ2-7
v_call: TRBV6-5
d_call: .

cdr3_nt: TGTGCCACCAGCAGAGGATCGGGGGGACAGGATAATTCACCCCTCCACTTT
cdr3_aa: CATSRGSGGQDNSPLHF
clone_size: .
j_call: TRBJ1-6
v_call: TRBV15
d_call: TRBD1

cdr3_nt: TGTGCCAGCAGCCAAGATCGGACTAATGAAAAACTGTTTTTT
cdr3_aa: CASSQDRTNEKLFF
clone_size: once
j_call: TRBJ1-4
v_call: TRBV4-2
d_call: .

cdr3_nt: TGTGCCAGCTCATCACGTTATAAGGGGGACCAAGAGACCCAGTACTTC
cdr3_aa: CASSSRYKGDQETQYF
clone_size: .
j_call: TRBJ2-5
v_call: TRBV18
d_call: .

cdr3_nt: TGTGCCAGCAGCTTAGGGGGGGCTACTGGAAACACCATATATTTT
cdr3_aa: CASSLGGATGNTIYF
clone_size: .
j_call: TRBJ1-3
v_call: TRBV7-2
d_call: .

cdr3_nt: TGCGCCAGCAGCCTGGGGTCGAAAGATCGGGGAGGCTACACCTTC
cdr3_aa: CASSLGSKDRGGYTF
clone_size: .
j_call: TRBJ1-2
v_call: TRBV5-1
d_call: .

cdr3_nt: TGTGCCAGCAGTCGGACAGGGAAAGGAAACACCATATATTTT
cdr3_aa: CASSRTGKGNTIYF
clone_size: .
j_call: TRBJ1-3
v_call: TRBV27
d_call: TRBD1

cdr3_nt: TGTGCCAGCAGTGAATACGGGACAGGAAGCAACTATGGCTACACCTTC
cdr3_aa: CASSEYGTGSNYGYTF
clone_size: .
j_call: TRBJ1-2
v_call: TRBV25-1
d_call: TRBD1

cdr3_nt: TGCGCCAGCAGCTTGGTTTCAGGGTCCTACTATGGCTACACCTTC
cdr3_aa: CASSLVSGSYYGYTF
clone_size: .
j_call: TRBJ1-2
v_call: TRBV5-1
d_call: .

cdr3_nt: TGCGCCAGCAGCCAAGAACATGAGAACACTGAAGCTTTCTTT
cdr3_aa: CASSQEHENTEAFF
clone_size: few
j_call: TRBJ1-1
v_call: TRBV4-3
d_call: .

cdr3_nt: TGTGCCACCAGCAAGACGGACATGAACACTGAAGCTTTCTTT
cdr3_aa: CATSKTDMNTEAFF
clone_size: .
j_call: TRBJ1-1
v_call: TRBV15
d_call: .

cdr3_nt: TGTGCCAGCAGCTTGGGGACAGGGGATATGGGGGGCCAAGAGACCCAGTACTTC
cdr3_aa: CASSLGTGDMGGQETQYF
clone_size: .
j_call: TRBJ2-5
v_call: TRBV9
d_call: TRBD1

cdr3_nt: TGCAGCGTTGGACTAGCGGGGGGAGTAAGGCAGTATTTT
cdr3_aa: CSVGLAGGVRQYF
clone_size: .
j_call: TRBJ2-3
v_call: TRBV29-1
d_call: TRBD2

cdr3_nt: TGTGCCAGCAGTTTACAAGGGGCAACAGATACGCAGTATTTT
cdr3_aa: CASSLQGATDTQYF
clone_size: .
j_call: TRBJ2-3
v_call: TRBV28
d_call: .

cdr3_nt: TGTGCCAGCAGCACCGGGGGTTACGAGCAGTACTTC
cdr3_aa: CASSTGGYEQYF
clone_size: .
j_call: TRBJ2-7
v_call: TRBV5-5
d_call: .

cdr3_nt: TGTGCCAGTAGTCACGGACGGATAAACACTGAAGCTTTCTTT
cdr3_aa: CASSHGRINTEAFF
clone_size: .
j_call: TRBJ1-1
v_call: TRBV19
d_call: .

cdr3_nt: TGTGCCAGCAGCGTGGCGGGGACTAGTTATAATGAGCAGTTCTTC
cdr3_aa: CASSVAGTSYNEQFF
clone_size: .
j_call: TRBJ2-1
v_call: TRBV9
d_call: TRBD2

cdr3_nt: TGTGCCAGCAGCTTTTCTGGCAGGGGGAGGACTGAAGCTTTCTTT
cdr3_aa: CASSFSGRGRTEAFF
clone_size: .
j_call: TRBJ1-1
v_call: TRBV5-4
d_call: TRBD1

cdr3_nt: TGTGCCAGCAGCATGAAGACAGTACCCCGCCAAAATGAGCAGTTCTTC
cdr3_aa: CASSMKTVPRQNEQFF
clone_size: .
j_call: TRBJ2-1
v_call: TRBV5-4
d_call: .

cdr3_nt: TGTGCCAGCAGCTTTAGGGGTAAAATTGGCGAGCAGTACTTC
cdr3_aa: CASSFRGKIGEQYF
clone_size: .
j_call: TRBJ2-7
v_call: TRBV7-2
d_call: .

cdr3_nt: TGTGCCAGCAGCCCGAGGGGAAATCAGCCCCAGCATTTT
cdr3_aa: CASSPRGNQPQHF
clone_size: few
j_call: TRBJ1-5
v_call: TRBV5-5
d_call: .

cdr3_nt: TGTGCCAGTAGTATAGTCGGCTGGACCGGGACAGGGCACTACGAGCAGTACTTC
cdr3_aa: CASSIVGWTGTGHYEQYF
clone_size: .
j_call: TRBJ2-7
v_call: TRBV19
d_call: TRBD1

cdr3_nt: TGTGCCAGCAGCTTGGGCATAGGGGCCTACGAGCAGTACTTC
cdr3_aa: CASSLGIGAYEQYF
clone_size: .
j_call: TRBJ2-7
v_call: TRBV5-5
d_call: .